The subject of this entry is one TCR beta chain. The antigen is undetermined. The germline V gene encodes CDR1 SGHRS and CDR2 YFSETQ. The ends were cut back, 4 bases at V and 2 bases at J, with 15 bases in the middle. The CDR3 sequence is 15 residues long. This entry comes from a study of neurological immune-mediated disorders. TCRdb independently ran MiXCR on the 5' RACE reads; one entry per CDR3 protein. The table lists about 50,000 distinct CDR3 sequences, approximately 4.4% of them singletons. The study's findings and limits: While HTLV-1-associated myelopathy showed the greatest TCR clonal expansion, multiple sclerosis showed the least, falling below healthy controls.

The source of this sequence is a man over 45 with multiple sclerosis. The sample consisted of PBMCs. The rearrangement joins TRBV5-1 to TRBJ2-5; TRBD1 might be the D (6 bases). The DNA of the CDR3 is TGCGCCAGCAGCGTGCGACAGGAACCACAAGAGACCCAGTACTTC. The encoded protein is CASSVRQEPQETQYF.